Listed here are 20 T cell receptor beta chains from one sample, sequenced in a study of T cell responses to AZD1222 COVID-19 vaccine. This table comes from immunoSEQ multiplex PCR, and its TCRdb copy is limited to in-frame clones, with some not included. Among around 170,000 clones, about nine tenths were seen once, and the ten largest hold approximately 1.9%. The source was peripheral blood, collected 28 days after the second AZD1222 dose. Receptors were obtained from an adult who received the AZD1222 COVID-19 vaccine.

In its sample, this clone was seen once. The chain combines TRBV10-1 with TRBJ2-1; perhaps TRBD1 as D (6 bases). CDR1 and CDR2 (germline): WNHNN, SYGVQD (reference sequence). V shed 4 bases and J shed 3 bases, with 13 bases lying between them. The CDR3 is made up of 15 amino acids. CDR3 sequence reads: CASSAAGQSYNEQFF. CDR3 nucleotides: TGCGCCAGCAGTGCGGCCGGACAGAGCTACAATGAGCAGTTCTTC.

The J gene is TRBJ1-5, the V gene TRBV5-8, with 8 bases identical to TRBD1. Trimming took 4 bases from V and 0 from J; bases not matched to a gene: 3. Germline V gives CDR1 SGHTS, CDR2 YDEGEE. There are 15 residues in the CDR3. The CDR3 here is CASSKGQDSNQPQHF. The CDR3 DNA reads TGTGCCAGCAGCAAGGGACAGGATAGCAATCAGCCCCAGCATTTT. The full variable domain, its missing parts supplied by reference TRBV5-8 and TRBJ1-5, is EAGVTQSPTHLIKTRGQQATLRCSPISGHTSVYWYQQALGLGLQFLLWYDEGEERNRGNFPPRFSGRQFPNYSSELNVNALELEDSALYLCASSKGQDSNQPQHFGDGTRLSIL.

The rearrangement links TRBV6-5 to TRBJ2-3; 7 positions match TRBD2. V lost 2 bases and J lost 2; bases outside the gene matches: 4. This CDR3 has 15 amino acids. Per the germline V gene, CDR1 is MNHEY and CDR2 is SVGAGI. The CDR3 DNA is TGTGCCAGCAGTTACGCGGGAGTGCTCACAGATACGCAGTATTTT. Protein: CASSYAGVLTDTQYF.

The chain is built from TRBV30 and TRBJ1-1; D gene ambiguous. The CDR3 is 14 residues long. V shed 0 bases and J shed 0 bases, with 8 bases lying between them. The V gene's germline CDR1 is GTSNPN and CDR2 SVGIG (reference sequence). This CDR3 is CAWSVDTMNTEAFF. DNA for the CDR3: TGTGCCTGGAGTGTGGATACGATGAACACTGAAGCTTTCTTT.

The chain employs TRBV7-2 and TRBJ2-7, with 8 nucleotides matching TRBD1. The J segment lost 3 bases and the V segment lost 5 bases, leaving 6 bases of the junction unmatched. The germline V gene encodes CDR1 SGHTA and CDR2 FQGNSA. This CDR3 spans 14 amino acids. The CDR3 nucleotides are TGTGCCAGCAGCGTACCGGGACAGGTCTACGAGCAGTACTTC. Its translation: CASSVPGQVYEQYF.

The gene calls are TRBV5-1 and TRBJ2-2; 10 bases fit TRBD2. This CDR3 has 15 amino acids. Per germline, CDR1 SGHRS and CDR2 YFSETQ. The J segment lost 6 bases and the V segment lost 6 bases, leaving 8 bases of the junction unmatched. This chain's CDR3 is CASTTAAGGPGELFF. DNA of the CDR3: TGCGCCAGCACTACGGCAGCGGGAGGGCCCGGGGAGCTGTTTTTT.

The chain is built from TRBV9 and TRBJ1-5; D unclear. V lost 3 bases and J lost 7, with 14 bases in between. The CDR3 has 14 amino acids. CDR1 and CDR2 from the germline V gene are SGDLS and YYNGEE. The chain's CDR3 is CASSEDRTTQPQHF. The CDR3 DNA reads TGTGCCAGCAGCGAGGACCGGACGACCCAGCCCCAGCATTTT.

The genes are TRBV9 and TRBJ2-2, with TRBD2 identical over 9 bases. The CDR3 is 18 residues long. Germline V gene lookup returns CDR1 SGDLS and CDR2 YYNGEE. V shed 0 bases and J 7 bases; nucleotides not matched to a gene: 13. CDR3 loop: CASSVGGRAGGPGGELFF. In nucleotides, the CDR3 is TGTGCCAGCAGCGTAGGTGGTCGAGCGGGGGGCCCGGGCGGGGAGCTGTTTTTT.

The rearrangement joins TRBV27 to TRBJ1-4, with unresolved D. Germline loops: CDR1 MNHEY, CDR2 SMNVEV (reference sequence). The CDR3 sequence is 14 residues long. Trimming stripped 5 bases from V and 7 bases from J, with 14 bases between. The CDR3: CASSVSGVGEKLFF. For the CDR3, the DNA is TGTGCCAGCAGTGTTTCCGGGGTGGGTGAAAAACTGTTTTTT.

The V gene is TRBV19, the J gene TRBJ2-3; possibly TRBD1 for D (6 bases). V was trimmed by 4 bases and J by 0 bases, leaving 8 bases between them. There are 14 residues in the CDR3. Germline CDR1 LNHDA, CDR2 SQIVND (reference sequence). In DNA, the CDR3 is TGTGCCAGTAGTAGGGACAAGAGCACAGATACGCAGTATTTT. This encodes CASSRDKSTDTQYF.

The chain is built from TRBV5-1 and TRBJ2-2; 7 bases map to TRBD1. The germline V gene encodes CDR1 SGHRS and CDR2 YFSETQ. This CDR3 spans 15 amino acids. V trimming: 4 bases; J trimming: 1 base; junction bases outside the gene matches: 4. CDR3 DNA: TGCGCCAGCAGCGGCGACAGGGTGAACACCGGGGAGCTGTTTTTT. It encodes CASSGDRVNTGELFF.

This clone was detected only once. This chain joins TRBV5-5 and TRBJ2-5; 12 nucleotides agree with TRBD2. After removal of 6 bases from V and 7 bases from J, the junction contained 13 bases not matched to a gene. The CDR3 has 16 residues. Germline lookup yields CDR1 SGHKS and CDR2 YYEKEE (reference sequence). The CDR3 is CASTLVGLAGPGTQYF. The CDR3 nucleotides read TGTGCCAGCACCTTAGTCGGACTAGCGGGGCCAGGGACCCAGTACTTC.

This clone was found once. V usage is TRBV3-1 (or the pseudogene TRBV3-2) and J usage is TRBJ1-1; D not certain. The CDR3 runs to 14 residues. Trimming stripped 1 base from V and 2 bases from J, with 8 bases between. CDR1 LGHDT and CDR2 YNNKEL come from the germline V gene (reference sequence). The CDR3 is CASSQAGGNTEAFF. Here the CDR3 DNA reads TGTGCCAGCAGCCAAGCCGGAGGCAACACTGAAGCTTTCTTT.

The genes are TRBV11-3 and TRBJ1-6, with D possibly matching TRBD1 (5 bases). The germline CDR1 and CDR2 sequences are SGHNT and YENEEA. The CDR3 is made up of 15 amino acids. The V end lost 2 bases, the J end lost 9 bases, and 14 bases lay between the germline ends. This chain's CDR3 is CASSLRGDGASPLHF. CDR3 coding DNA: TGTGCCAGCAGCTTACGTGGGGACGGAGCTTCACCCCTCCACTTT.

The chain couples TRBV7-2 to TRBJ2-2; the match to TRBD1 covers 12 bases. The CDR3 sequence is 18 residues long. CDR1 and CDR2 (germline): SGHTA, FQGNSA. The junction had 4 bases not matched to a gene; V was cut back by 1 base and J by 1 base. The CDR3: CASSLEGQGALNTGELFF. As DNA, the CDR3 is TGTGCCAGCAGCTTAGAGGGACAGGGGGCCTTGAACACCGGGGAGCTGTTTTTT.

The V call is TRBV6-6, the J call TRBJ1-6; D gene ambiguous. This CDR3 is 13 amino acids long. Trimming cost V 5 bases and J 8 bases, with 10 bases left between them. Germline V gene sequence: CDR1 MNHNY, CDR2 SVGAGI (reference sequence). The CDR3: CASSRPRDSPLHF. The CDR3 region has the DNA TGTGCCAGCAGTCGCCCTAGGGATTCACCCCTCCACTTT.

The chain carries TRBV7-2 and TRBJ2-1, with D tentatively TRBD1 (6 bases). Trimming took 3 bases from V and 6 from J, leaving 15 bases between them. This CDR3 contains 15 residues. Looked up from germline, CDR1 is SGHTA and CDR2 is FQGNSA. The CDR3 protein is CASSFSGADGNEQFF. The CDR3 DNA follows: TGTGCCAGCAGCTTCTCAGGGGCCGATGGCAATGAGCAGTTCTTC.

The V and J genes are TRBV5-1 and TRBJ1-4, with D perhaps TRBD1 (5 bases). Germline V gene lookup returns CDR1 SGHRS and CDR2 YFSETQ. The CDR3 totals 16 residues. With 0 bases removed from V and 0 bases from J, the gap between germline ends came to 9 bases. CDR3 DNA sequence: TGCGCCAGCAGCTTGGAGATGGGGGCAACTAATGAAAAACTGTTTTTT. Protein: CASSLEMGATNEKLFF.

This chain joins TRBV5-1 and TRBJ1-2, with D hard to call. The germline V and J ends were trimmed by 3 bases and 0 bases, with 9 bases remaining between them. CDR1 is SGHRS and CDR2 is YFSETQ in the germline V gene. The CDR3 is made up of 14 amino acids. CDR3 protein: CASSSEGTNYGYTF. CDR3 nucleotide sequence: TGCGCCAGCAGCTCGGAAGGGACTAACTATGGCTACACCTTC.

This chain connects TRBV19 to TRBJ2-3, with a weak D call TRBD2 (5 bases). V lost 3 bases and J 1 base, leaving 11 bases between the germline ends. The CDR3 length is 15 residues. Germline CDR1 LNHDA, CDR2 SQIVND (reference sequence). CDR3: CASSIGLARTDTQYF. CDR3 nucleotides: TGTGCCAGTAGTATCGGGTTAGCGCGCACAGATACGCAGTATTTT.